This T cell receptor beta chain was sequenced during a study of radiation and T cells in renal cell carcinoma (dated by TCRdb to about 2020). Some background on the complete study: Samples came from a clinical trial, in which primary renal cell carcinomas received 15 Gy stereotactic body radiation therapy followed by nephrectomy 4 weeks later. A total of roughly 53 samples underwent TCR beta sequencing, made up of some 26 tumors and about 27 peripheral blood samples. In the 45 to 65 samples combined, around 3.7 million unique CDR3 nucleotide sequences were found, encoding 2.5 million to 3 million unique CDR3 amino acid sequences.

The immunoSEQ kit was used, according to the manufacturer's recommendations, to generate TCR beta libraries from genomic DNA. For library preparation, a first multiplex PCR was performed with proprietary primers, followed by a second PCR in which unique barcodes were added, and bead cleanups were performed after each round. Each sample batch included a kit-provided positive control reaction and a negative control reaction. The final libraries underwent checking on an Agilent 4200 TapeStation D1000 ScreenTape, volumetric pooling, and quantification by qPCR. An Illumina NextSeq500 fitted with a MidOutput 150-cycle cartridge performed the sequencing, running 156 Read1 cycles and 15 Index1 cycles with the kit's custom primers. The pooled library was loaded at 1.0 pM, and approximately 19% PhiX control was spiked in. Regarding the original processing steps: Vendor-processed data were analyzed in R, with a clonotype defined as all T cells sharing the same CDR3 nucleotide sequence. In the clone abundance analyses, frequencies in each sample were normalized to that sample's 10,000 most abundant clones. Public T cell clones, which averaged fewer than five per sample, were excluded before analysis. A difference in abundance of at least 32-fold between compartments was used to define tumor-enriched and baseline blood-enriched clonotypes. Clonotypes expanded or contracted between blood time points were identified with a beta-binomial differential abundance model. The Baroni-Urbani and Buser coefficient was used to measure tumor-blood repertoire similarity, and groups were compared with two-tailed Wilcoxon tests in R. TCRdb retrieved this table from immuneACCESS and kept in-frame rearrangements only. Not all clones are present; in checked studies, unresolved V genes account for under half, and no reason is known for the remainder. Clone size and V and J calls were adopted from that table, with D and trimming inferred from the DNA. Within this sample are about 130,000 clones, with about 81% of them counted one time only. The ten largest clones capture approximately 5% of the sample.

Broader findings and caveats from the paper: Because the trial had a single-armed design, the trial could not examine how radiation dose or scheduling affected the TCR repertoire. Because no pretreatment tumor biopsies were available, whether clonotypes were present in the tumor at baseline could not be determined. Blood repertoire dynamics were not followed beyond 4 weeks after treatment. Top tumor clonotypes rose in blood from baseline to 2 weeks post-radiation, then contracted by 4 weeks, suggesting transient expansion of tumor-resident clones.

The time point tag for this specimen amounts to: blood 2 weeks post-SBRT. In light of the paper, this sample's treatment or condition label describes: 15 Gy SBRT to primary tumor, nephrectomy 4 weeks later. Serial peripheral blood from radiation-treated patients was sampled at baseline, 2 weeks and 4 weeks after SBRT to track tumor-enriched clonotypes. Every patient had renal cell carcinoma of clear cell pathology. Genomic DNA for TCR sequencing was prepared using the QIAamp DNA Blood Mini Kit (Qiagen). Only samples passing all quality control checks were included in the analyses. CDR1 and CDR2 are drawn from the germline V gene (reference sequence): GTSNPN, SVGIG. The CDR3 has 12 amino acids, counting the end cysteine and phenylalanine. Here the CDR3 DNA is all that survives: 36 bases in frame from base 1. Trimmed from V: 3 bases; trimmed from J: 10 bases; junction bases lacking a gene match: 5. In regard to this clone: Which antigen it targets is not known. No per-base quality is available; no much larger clone lies one base away.

The sequence links TRBV30 to TRBJ2-1; 8 central nucleotides agree with TRBD1. Sequences were derived from blood, sampled from a patient whose treatment included radiotherapy and nephrectomy. The receptor was derived from a man aged 45 to 65 with renal cell carcinoma. The encoded CDR3 is CAWSPTGAEQFF. The bases read TGTGCCTGGAGCCCGACAGGGGCCGAGCAGTTCTTC.